These T cell receptor beta chains were read from a single sample in a study of blood T cell repertoires in COVID-19. Sequenced by immunoSEQ multiplex PCR; TCRdb stores in-frame clones only, minus some. The sample includes some 170,000 clones, 80% to 90% of them seen just once. Sequenced sample: PBMCs or T cells enriched from blood (not recorded which). Every receptor here comes from a man aged 50 to 60 who had recovered from COVID-19. Both conserved end residues are part of each CDR3. The D gene is left open where the match is weak. For some rows the clone size is stated as once, few or many, or as a class when expanded; others skip it.

d_call clone_size j_call v_call cdr3_nt cdr3_aa
TRBD1 - TRBJ1-6 TRBV5-1 TGCGCCAGCAGCAATCGACAGGGCCATTCACCCCTCCACTTT CASSNRQGHSPLHF
- few TRBJ2-2 TRBV11-2 TGTGCCAGCAGCTTAGGCGTACGCGGGGAGCTGTTTTTT CASSLGVRGELFF
TRBD1 - TRBJ1-2 TRBV7-8 TGTGCCAGCAGCCTCCGGGACAGGGATACCTATGGCTACACCTTC CASSLRDRDTYGYTF
- - TRBJ2-3 TRBV27 TGTGCCAGCAGGTCAATGAGAGATACGCAGTATTTT CASRSMRDTQYF
- few TRBJ2-2 TRBV7-6 TGTGCCAGCAGCTTAGTGCCAGGGGGAGGAACCGGGGAGCTGTTTTTT CASSLVPGGGTGELFF
TRBD1 - TRBJ1-3 TRBV10-3 TGTGCCATCAGACCGGGACAGTTGGAGAACACCATATATTTT CAIRPGQLENTIYF
- once TRBJ2-7 TRBV10-3 TGTGCCATCAGTAGGCCCCCGGAGGACGAGCAGTACTTC CAISRPPEDEQYF
TRBD2 - TRBJ2-3 TRBV12-5 TGTGCTAGTGGTTTCCCCGGGACTAGCGGGGGGGCAGTAGATACGCAGTATTTT CASGFPGTSGGAVDTQYF
- - TRBJ2-1 TRBV5-1 TGCGCCAGCAGCTATCAGAGTGGGGGGTCCTACAATGAGCAGTTCTTC CASSYQSGGSYNEQFF
- few TRBJ1-1 TRBV24-1 TGTGCCACCAGTGAGGGGGGAATGAACACTGAAGCTTTCTTT CATSEGGMNTEAFF
TRBD2 - TRBJ2-1 TRBV6-4 TGTGCCAGCAGCGAACTAGGACTAGCGGGGGGATACAATGAGCAGTTCTTC CASSELGLAGGYNEQFF
- - TRBJ1-2 TRBV5-4 TGTGCCAGCAGCTTGGTACAGGGCTATGGCTACACCTTC CASSLVQGYGYTF
TRBD2 once TRBJ2-7 TRBV28 TGTGCCAGCAGCCTCTCGGGGGGGCCCTACGAGCAGTACTTC CASSLSGGPYEQYF
- few TRBJ1-5 TRBV4-1 TGCGCCAGCAGCCAAGATAGTGGGCAGGGTCTTCACGGGAATCAGCCCCAGCATTTT CASSQDSGQGLHGNQPQHF
- - TRBJ1-1 TRBV2 TGTGCCAGCGGCCCAGTTATGAACACTGAAGCTTTCTTT CASGPVMNTEAFF
- few TRBJ1-1 TRBV9 TGTGCCAGCAGCCCCCCCACTCAGGGGAGAGGCGCTGAAGCTTTCTTT CASSPPTQGRGAEAFF
- - TRBJ1-2 TRBV30 TGTGCCTGTGACTTAGCTAACTATGGCTACACCTTC CACDLANYGYTF
- - TRBJ1-1 TRBV30 TGTGCCTGGGCTGACGAGAGGGCTGAAGCTTTCTTT CAWADERAEAFF
- few TRBJ1-4 TRBV7-9 TGTGCCAGCAGCGCGAGCGCAACTAATGAAAAACTGTTTTTT CASSASATNEKLFF
- - TRBJ1-1 TRBV19 TGTGCCAGTAACCACCGGGACACTAACCCGAACACTGAAGCTTTCTTT CASNHRDTNPNTEAFF
TRBD1 once TRBJ1-4 TRBV6-5 TGTGCCAGCAGTTCGACAGGGAACGATGAAAAACTGTTTTTT CASSSTGNDEKLFF
- - TRBJ2-3 TRBV24-1 TGTGCCACCAGTGGCTCCGGGACAACGACTACAGATACGCAGTATTTT CATSGSGTTTTDTQYF
- once TRBJ1-1 TRBV6-5 TGTGCCAGCAGTTACTGGCCGATGGCGGGAGACACTGAAGCTTTCTTT CASSYWPMAGDTEAFF
- - TRBJ2-7 TRBV30 TGTGCCGGGAACCGGGATCCGGATCACGAGCAGTACTTC CAGNRDPDHEQYF
- - TRBJ1-2 TRBV4-2 TGTGCCAGCAGCCAAGATGAGGCAGGGCCCTATGGCTACACCTTC CASSQDEAGPYGYTF
- - TRBJ1-4 TRBV11-2 TGTGCCAGCAGCTACCGGGCAGGGATGAGAGAAAAACTGTTTTTT CASSYRAGMREKLFF
- - TRBJ2-7 TRBV7-8 TGTGCCAGCAGCTTAGACGGGGGGCACGAGCAGTACTTC CASSLDGGHEQYF
- - TRBJ2-7 TRBV10-2 TGCGCCAGCAGTGGGGCGGGGTCCTACGAGCAGTACTTC CASSGAGSYEQYF
- few TRBJ1-5 TRBV2 TGTGCCAGCAGTCCAAGGAGGCAGCCCCAGCATTTT CASSPRRQPQHF
- - TRBJ2-7 TRBV5-4 TGTGCCAGCAGCTTCCCCGGGGGACTGGCCGAGCAGTACTTC CASSFPGGLAEQYF
- - TRBJ2-5 TRBV19 TGTGCCAGTAGTCAGGGCAGCCAAGAGACCCAGTACTTC CASSQGSQETQYF
- - TRBJ2-2 TRBV11-3 TGTGCCAGCAGCTCCAACAGGGATAGCGGGGAGCTGTTTTTT CASSSNRDSGELFF
- - TRBJ1-1 TRBV28 TGTGCCAGCAGTTCGGGAGCCCGGTGGTCTTTCTTT CASSSGARWSFF
- - TRBJ1-1 TRBV28 TGTGCCAGCAGTTTTAGTGGGGGCTGGAACACTGAAGCTTTCTTT CASSFSGGWNTEAFF
- - TRBJ1-2 TRBV6-5 TGTGCCAGCAGAATCGGACAAACTTCTAACTATGGCTACACCTTC CASRIGQTSNYGYTF
- once TRBJ2-3 TRBV7-2 TGTGCCAGCAGTCGACCCGTCGGGGGTACCTATAGCACAGATACGCAGTATTTT CASSRPVGGTYSTDTQYF
TRBD1 - TRBJ1-2 TRBV18 TGTGCCAGCTCGATACAGGGGCGTTATGGCTACACCTTC CASSIQGRYGYTF
- - TRBJ1-2 TRBV18 TGTGCCAGCTCACCAGGACAGACTAACTATGGCTACACCTTC CASSPGQTNYGYTF
TRBD1 - TRBJ2-7 TRBV5-1 TGCGCCAGCAGCTCAGGTACAGGGGTTCTCGCCTACGAGCAGTACTTC CASSSGTGVLAYEQYF
- - TRBJ1-5 TRBV6-5 TGTGCCACCCGTTCGCGTGCGGCCAATCAGCCCCAGCATTTT CATRSRAANQPQHF
TRBD1 - TRBJ1-4 TRBV24-1 TGTGCCACCAGTGACCCGGGACAGGGGTTTTCCAATGAAAAACTGTTTTTT CATSDPGQGFSNEKLFF
TRBD1 - TRBJ1-6 TRBV30 TGTGCCCGATCTGGACAGGGGAATTCACCCCTCCACTTT CARSGQGNSPLHF
TRBD2 - TRBJ2-2 TRBV9 TGTGCCAGCAGCGCCGACCGGACTAGCGGGGGGGAGCTGTTTTTT CASSADRTSGGELFF
TRBD1 - TRBJ1-1 TRBV30 TGTGCCTGGATCCCCCCGGGACAGTACACTGAAGCTTTCTTT CAWIPPGQYTEAFF
- once TRBJ1-6 TRBV7-8 TGTGCCAGCAGGGGCACAGGGCCTAATTCACCCCTCCACTTT CASRGTGPNSPLHF
TRBD2 - TRBJ2-3 TRBV15 TGTGCCACCAGCAGATTTCCTAGCGGGGGACAGTCCACGCAGTATTTT CATSRFPSGGQSTQYF
- - TRBJ2-7 TRBV27 TGTGCCAGCCGCATTCCCTCGCGGCAGTACTTC CASRIPSRQYF
- - TRBJ1-6 TRBV30 TGTGCCTGGAGTGTAGTCAGGGGCAGTTATTCACCCCTCCACTTT CAWSVVRGSYSPLHF
- once TRBJ2-7 TRBV5-4 TGTGCCAGCAGCTCACCGACAGGCGACTACGAGCAGTACTTC CASSSPTGDYEQYF
- - TRBJ1-1 TRBV19 TGTGCCAGTAGTACCCTAACAGTCACTGAAGCTTTCTTT CASSTLTVTEAFF